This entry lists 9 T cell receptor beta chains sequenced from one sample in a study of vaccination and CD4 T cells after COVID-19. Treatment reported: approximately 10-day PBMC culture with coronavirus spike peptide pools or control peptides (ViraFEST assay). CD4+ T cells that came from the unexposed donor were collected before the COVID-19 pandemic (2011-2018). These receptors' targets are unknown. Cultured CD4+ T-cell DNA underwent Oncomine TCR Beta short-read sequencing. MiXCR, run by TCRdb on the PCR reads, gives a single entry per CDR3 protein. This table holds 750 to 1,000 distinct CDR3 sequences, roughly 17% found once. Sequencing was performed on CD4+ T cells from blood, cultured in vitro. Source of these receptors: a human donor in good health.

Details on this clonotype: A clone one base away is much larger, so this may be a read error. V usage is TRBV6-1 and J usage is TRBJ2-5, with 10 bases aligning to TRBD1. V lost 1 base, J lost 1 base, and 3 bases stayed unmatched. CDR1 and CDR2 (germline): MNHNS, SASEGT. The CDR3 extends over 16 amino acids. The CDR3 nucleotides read TGTGCCAGCAGTGAAGTGACAGGGGGCCCCCAAGAGACCCAGTACTTC. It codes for CASSEVTGGPQETQYF.

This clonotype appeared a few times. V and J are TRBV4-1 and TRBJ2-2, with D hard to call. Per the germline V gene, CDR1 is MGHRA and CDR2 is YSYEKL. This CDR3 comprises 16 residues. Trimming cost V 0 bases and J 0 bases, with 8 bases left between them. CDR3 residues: CASSQEAFANTGELFF. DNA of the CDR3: TGCGCCAGCAGCCAAGAGGCCTTCGCGAACACCGGGGAGCTGTTTTTT.

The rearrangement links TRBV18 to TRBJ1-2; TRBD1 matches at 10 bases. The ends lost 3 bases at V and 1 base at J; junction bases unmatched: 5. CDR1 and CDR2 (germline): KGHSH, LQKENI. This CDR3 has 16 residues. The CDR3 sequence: CASSPARTGGNYGYTF. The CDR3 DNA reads TGTGCCAGCTCACCGGCCCGGACAGGGGGTAACTATGGCTACACCTTC.

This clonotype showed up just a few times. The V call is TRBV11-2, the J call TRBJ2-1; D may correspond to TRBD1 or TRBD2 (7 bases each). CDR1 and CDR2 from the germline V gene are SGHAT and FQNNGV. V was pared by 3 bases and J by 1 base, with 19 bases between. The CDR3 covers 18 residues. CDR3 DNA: TGTGCCAGCAGCTTTCTAGCGGTCCCAGGGGGGTCCTACAATGAGCAGTTCTTC. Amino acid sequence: CASSFLAVPGGSYNEQFF.

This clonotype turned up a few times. CDR3: CASSGQNTGELFF. The CDR3 DNA reads TGCGCCAGCAGCGGGCAGAACACCGGGGAGCTGTTTTTT. The V call is TRBV5-1, the J call TRBJ2-2; D gene unclear. V shed 4 bases and J shed 1 base, with 5 bases lying between them. The CDR3 covers 13 residues. Germline V gene data show CDR1 as SGHRS and CDR2 as YFSETQ.

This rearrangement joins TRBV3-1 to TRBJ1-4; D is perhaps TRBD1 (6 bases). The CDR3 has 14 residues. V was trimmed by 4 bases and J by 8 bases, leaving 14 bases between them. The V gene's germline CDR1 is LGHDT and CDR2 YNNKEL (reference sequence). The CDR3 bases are TGTGCCAGCAGCCCGGGACATAAGGGCGAAAAACTGTTTTTT. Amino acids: CASSPGHKGEKLFF.

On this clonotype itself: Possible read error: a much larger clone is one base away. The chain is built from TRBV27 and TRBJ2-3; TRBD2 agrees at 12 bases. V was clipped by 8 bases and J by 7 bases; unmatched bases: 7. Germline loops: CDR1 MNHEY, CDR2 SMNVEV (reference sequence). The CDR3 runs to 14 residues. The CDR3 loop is CASRGLAGTNTQYF. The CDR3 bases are TGTGCCAGCCGAGGACTAGCGGGGACGAATACGCAGTATTTT.

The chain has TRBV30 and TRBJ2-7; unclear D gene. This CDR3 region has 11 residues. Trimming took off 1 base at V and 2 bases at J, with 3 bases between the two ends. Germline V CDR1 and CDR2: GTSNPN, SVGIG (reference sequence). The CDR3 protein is CAWSGPYEQYF. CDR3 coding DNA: TGTGCCTGGAGTGGGCCCTACGAGCAGTACTTC.

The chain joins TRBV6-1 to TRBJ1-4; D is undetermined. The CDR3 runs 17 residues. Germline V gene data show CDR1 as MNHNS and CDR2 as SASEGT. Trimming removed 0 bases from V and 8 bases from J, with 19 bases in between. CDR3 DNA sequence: TGTGCCAGCAGTGAAGCTGCTGTTATTCGGGAGAGGGAAAAACTGTTTTTT. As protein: CASSEAAVIREREKLFF.